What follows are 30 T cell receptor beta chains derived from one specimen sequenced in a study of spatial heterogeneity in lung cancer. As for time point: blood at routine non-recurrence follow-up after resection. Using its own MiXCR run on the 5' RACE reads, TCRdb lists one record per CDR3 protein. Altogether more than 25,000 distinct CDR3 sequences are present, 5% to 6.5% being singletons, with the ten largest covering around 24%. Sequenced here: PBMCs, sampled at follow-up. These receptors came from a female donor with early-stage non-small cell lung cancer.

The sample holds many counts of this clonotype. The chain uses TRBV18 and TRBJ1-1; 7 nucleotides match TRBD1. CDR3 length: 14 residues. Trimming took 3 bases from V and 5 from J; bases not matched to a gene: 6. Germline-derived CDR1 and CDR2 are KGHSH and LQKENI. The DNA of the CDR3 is TGTGCCAGCTCACCCTCTTCCAGGGGGACTGAAGCTTTCTTT. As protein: CASSPSSRGTEAFF.

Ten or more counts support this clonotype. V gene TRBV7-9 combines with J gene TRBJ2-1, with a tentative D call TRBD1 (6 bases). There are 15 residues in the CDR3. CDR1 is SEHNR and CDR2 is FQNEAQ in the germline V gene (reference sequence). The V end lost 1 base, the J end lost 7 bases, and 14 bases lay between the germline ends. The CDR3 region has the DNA TGTGCCAGCAGCTTAGATGGGGGCGTTAGGAATGAGCAGTTCTTC. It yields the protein CASSLDGGVRNEQFF.

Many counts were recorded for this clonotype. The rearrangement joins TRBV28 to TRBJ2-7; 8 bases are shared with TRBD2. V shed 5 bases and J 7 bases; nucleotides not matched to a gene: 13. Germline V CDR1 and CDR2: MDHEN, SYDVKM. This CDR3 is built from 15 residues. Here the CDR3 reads CASSRGGISNREQYF. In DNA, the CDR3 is TGTGCCAGCAGTCGGGGGGGGATCTCCAATCGGGAGCAGTACTTC. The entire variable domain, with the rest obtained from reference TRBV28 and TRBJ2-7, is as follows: DVKVTQSSRYLVKRTGEKVFLECVQDMDHENMFWYRQDPGLGLRLIYFSYDVKMKEKGDIPEGYSVSREKKERFSLILESASTNQTSMYLCASSRGGISNREQYFGPGTRLTVT.

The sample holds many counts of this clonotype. The CDR3, as DNA: TGTGCCAGCAGCCAAGAGTGGCTAGAAGAGACCCAGTACTTC. Amino acids: CASSQEWLEETQYF. This chain connects TRBV4-2 to TRBJ2-5; unclear D gene. This CDR3 comprises 14 residues. Trimming removed 0 bases at V and 3 bases at J, with 8 bases between. Looked up from germline, CDR1 is LGHNA and CDR2 is YNFKEQ.

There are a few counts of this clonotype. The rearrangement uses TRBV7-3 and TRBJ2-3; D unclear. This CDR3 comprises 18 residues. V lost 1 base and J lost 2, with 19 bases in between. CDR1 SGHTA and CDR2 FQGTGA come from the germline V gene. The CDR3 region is CASSLIPSSLFDTDTQYF. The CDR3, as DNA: TGTGCCAGCAGCTTAATCCCCAGCTCCCTCTTCGACACAGATACGCAGTATTTT.

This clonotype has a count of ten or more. CDR3 protein: CSARGGRASSYEQYF. As DNA, the CDR3 is TGCAGTGCTAGAGGGGGCAGGGCTTCCTCCTACGAGCAGTACTTC. The gene calls are TRBV20-1 and TRBJ2-7; a possible D gene is TRBD1 (5 bases). CDR1 is DFQATT and CDR2 is SNEGSKA in the germline V gene (reference sequence). This CDR3 is built from 15 residues. Between the trimmed V and J ends, which lost 1 base and 0 bases, there was a span of 13 bases.

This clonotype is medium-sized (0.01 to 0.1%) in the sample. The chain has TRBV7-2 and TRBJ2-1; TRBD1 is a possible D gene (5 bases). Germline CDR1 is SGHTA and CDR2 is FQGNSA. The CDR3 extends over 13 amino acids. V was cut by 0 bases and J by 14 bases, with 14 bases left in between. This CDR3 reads CASSLAIREREFF. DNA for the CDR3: TGTGCCAGCAGCTTAGCGATCAGGGAACGGGAGTTCTTC.

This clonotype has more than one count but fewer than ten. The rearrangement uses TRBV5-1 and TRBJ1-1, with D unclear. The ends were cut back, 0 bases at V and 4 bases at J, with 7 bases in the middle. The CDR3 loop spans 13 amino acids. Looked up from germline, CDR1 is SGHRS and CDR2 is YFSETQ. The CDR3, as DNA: TGCGCCAGCAGCTTGGAGGAATTCACTGAAGCTTTCTTT. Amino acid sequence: CASSLEEFTEAFF.

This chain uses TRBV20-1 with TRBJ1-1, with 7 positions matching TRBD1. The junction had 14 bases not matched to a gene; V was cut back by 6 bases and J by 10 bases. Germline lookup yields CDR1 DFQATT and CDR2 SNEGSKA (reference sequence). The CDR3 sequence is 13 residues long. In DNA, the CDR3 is TGCAGTGCAAACAGGGGACAAGGAGACGTAGCTTTCTTT. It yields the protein CSANRGQGDVAFF.

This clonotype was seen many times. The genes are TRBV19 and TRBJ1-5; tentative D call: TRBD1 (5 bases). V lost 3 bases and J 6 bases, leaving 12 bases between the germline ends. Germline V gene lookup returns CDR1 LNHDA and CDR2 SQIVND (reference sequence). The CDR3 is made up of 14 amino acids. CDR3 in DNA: TGTGCCAGTAGTATTGTGAGGGGTGGTCAGCCCCAGCATTTT. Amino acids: CASSIVRGGQPQHF.

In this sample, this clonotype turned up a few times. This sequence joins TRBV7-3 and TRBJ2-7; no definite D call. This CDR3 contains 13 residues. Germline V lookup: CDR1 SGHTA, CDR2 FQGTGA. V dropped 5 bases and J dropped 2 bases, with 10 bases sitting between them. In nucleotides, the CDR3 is TGTGCCAGCAGCCTATCCCCGGCCTACGAGCAGTACTTC. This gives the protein CASSLSPAYEQYF. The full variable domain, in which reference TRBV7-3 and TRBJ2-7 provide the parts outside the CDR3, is GAGVSQTPSNKVTEKGKYVELRCDPISGHTALYWYRQSLGQGPEFLIYFQGTGAADDSGLPNDRFFAVRPEGSVSTLKIQRTERGDSAVYLCASSLSPAYEQYFGPGTRLTVT.

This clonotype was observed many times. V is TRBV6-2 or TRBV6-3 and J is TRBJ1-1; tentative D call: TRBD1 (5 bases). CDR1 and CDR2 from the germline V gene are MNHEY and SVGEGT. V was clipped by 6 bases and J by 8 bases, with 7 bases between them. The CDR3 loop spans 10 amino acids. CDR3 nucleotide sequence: TGTGCCAGCAGAGACAGAGAAGCTTTCTTT. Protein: CASRDREAFF.

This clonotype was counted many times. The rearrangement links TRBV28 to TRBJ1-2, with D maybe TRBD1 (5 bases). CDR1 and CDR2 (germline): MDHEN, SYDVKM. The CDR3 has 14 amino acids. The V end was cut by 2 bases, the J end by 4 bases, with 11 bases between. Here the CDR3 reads CASSLGLRVYGYTF. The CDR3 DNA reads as TGTGCCAGCAGTTTAGGTCTCAGGGTCTATGGCTACACCTTC.

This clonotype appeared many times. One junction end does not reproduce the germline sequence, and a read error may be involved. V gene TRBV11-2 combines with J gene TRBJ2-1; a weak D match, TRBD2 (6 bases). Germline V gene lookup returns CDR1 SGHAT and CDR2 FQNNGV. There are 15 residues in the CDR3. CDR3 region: CASSIDPGTPNEQFF. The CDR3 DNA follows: TGTGCCAGCAGCATAGATCCCGGGACTCCCAATGAGCAGTTCTTC.

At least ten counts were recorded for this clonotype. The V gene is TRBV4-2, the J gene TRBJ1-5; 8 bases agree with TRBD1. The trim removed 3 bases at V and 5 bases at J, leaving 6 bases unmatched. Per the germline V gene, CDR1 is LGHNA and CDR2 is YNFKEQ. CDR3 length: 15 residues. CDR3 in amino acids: CASSQDGQGYQPQHF. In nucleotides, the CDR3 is TGTGCCAGCAGCCAGGACGGACAGGGTTATCAGCCCCAGCATTTT.

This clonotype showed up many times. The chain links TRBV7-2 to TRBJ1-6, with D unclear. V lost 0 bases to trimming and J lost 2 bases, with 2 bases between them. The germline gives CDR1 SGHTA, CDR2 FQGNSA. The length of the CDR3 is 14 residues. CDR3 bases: TGTGCCAGCAGCTTAGCGACCTATAATTCACCCCTCCACTTT. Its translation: CASSLATYNSPLHF. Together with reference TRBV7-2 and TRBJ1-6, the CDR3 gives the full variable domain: GAGVSQSPSNKVTEKGKDVELRCDPISGHTALYWYRQSLGQGLEFLIYFQGNSAPDKSGLPSDRFSAERTGGSVSTLTIQRTQQEDSAVYLCASSLATYNSPLHFGNGTRLTVT.

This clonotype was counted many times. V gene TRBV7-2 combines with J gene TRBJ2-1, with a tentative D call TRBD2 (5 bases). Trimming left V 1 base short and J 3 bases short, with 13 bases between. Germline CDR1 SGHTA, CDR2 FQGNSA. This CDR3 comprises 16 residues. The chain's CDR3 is CASSLGSSRNYNEQFF. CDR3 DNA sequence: TGTGCCAGCAGCTTAGGTTCTAGCCGTAACTACAATGAGCAGTTCTTC.

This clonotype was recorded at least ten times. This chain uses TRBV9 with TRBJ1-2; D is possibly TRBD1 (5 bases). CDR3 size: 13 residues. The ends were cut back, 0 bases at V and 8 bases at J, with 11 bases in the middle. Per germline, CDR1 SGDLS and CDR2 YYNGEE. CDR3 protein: CASSVDGAGGYTF. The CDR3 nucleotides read TGTGCCAGCAGCGTAGACGGGGCCGGCGGCTACACCTTC.

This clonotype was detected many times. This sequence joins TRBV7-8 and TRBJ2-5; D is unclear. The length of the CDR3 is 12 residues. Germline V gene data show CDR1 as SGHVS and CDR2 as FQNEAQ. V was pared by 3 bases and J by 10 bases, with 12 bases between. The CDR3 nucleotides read TGTGCCAGCAGCTTGGACGGATATTACCAGTACTTC. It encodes CASSLDGYYQYF.

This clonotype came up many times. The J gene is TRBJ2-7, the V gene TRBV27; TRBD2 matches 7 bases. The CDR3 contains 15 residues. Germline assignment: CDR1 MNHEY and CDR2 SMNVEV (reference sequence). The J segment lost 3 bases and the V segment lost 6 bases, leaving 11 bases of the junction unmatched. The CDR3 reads CASSPMFWGGYEQYF. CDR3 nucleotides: TGTGCCAGCAGCCCTATGTTTTGGGGGGGCTACGAGCAGTACTTC.

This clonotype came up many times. The chain's CDR3 is CSARRTSAPTPEQYF. CDR3 in DNA: TGCAGTGCTAGGCGGACTAGCGCCCCCACCCCCGAGCAGTACTTC. The chain combines TRBV20-1 with TRBJ2-7; 9 nucleotides align to TRBD2. V was pared by 3 bases and J by 6 bases, with 12 bases of the junction left unmatched. Per germline, CDR1 DFQATT and CDR2 SNEGSKA (reference sequence). This CDR3 has 15 amino acids.

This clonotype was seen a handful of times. This CDR3 is CASRPRGSYEQYF. The CDR3, as DNA: TGTGCCAGCAGACCACGCGGCTCCTACGAGCAGTACTTC. The chain has TRBV7-9 and TRBJ2-7; D is undetermined. V was clipped by 6 bases and J by 0 bases, with 9 bases between them. The germline gives CDR1 SEHNR, CDR2 FQNEAQ (reference sequence). The CDR3 has 13 residues.

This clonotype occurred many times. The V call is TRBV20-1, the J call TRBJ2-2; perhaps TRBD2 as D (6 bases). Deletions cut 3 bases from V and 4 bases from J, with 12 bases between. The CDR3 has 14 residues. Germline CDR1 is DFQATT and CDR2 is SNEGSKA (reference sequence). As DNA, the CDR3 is TGCAGTGCTAGGAAGGAGGGAACCACCGGGGAGCTGTTTTTT. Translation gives CSARKEGTTGELFF.

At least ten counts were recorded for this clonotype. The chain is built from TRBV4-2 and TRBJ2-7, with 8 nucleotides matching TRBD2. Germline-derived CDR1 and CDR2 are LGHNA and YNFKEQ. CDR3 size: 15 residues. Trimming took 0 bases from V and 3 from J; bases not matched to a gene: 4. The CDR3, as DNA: TGTGCCAGCAGCCAAGAGGCGGGGGGAAGCTACGAGCAGTACTTC. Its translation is CASSQEAGGSYEQYF.

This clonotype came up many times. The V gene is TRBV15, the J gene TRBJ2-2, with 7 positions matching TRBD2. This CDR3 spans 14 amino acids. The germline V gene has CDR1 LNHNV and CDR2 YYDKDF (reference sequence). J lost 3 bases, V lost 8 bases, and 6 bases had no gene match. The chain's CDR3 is CATSGLLYTGELFF. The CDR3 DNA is TGTGCCACCTCGGGACTACTCTACACCGGGGAGCTGTTTTTT.

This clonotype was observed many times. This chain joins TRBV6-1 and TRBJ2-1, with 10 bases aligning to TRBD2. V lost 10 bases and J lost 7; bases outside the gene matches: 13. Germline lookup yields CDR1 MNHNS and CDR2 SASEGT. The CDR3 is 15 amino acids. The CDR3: CATTQASGGQNEQFF. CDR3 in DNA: TGTGCCACCACCCAAGCTAGCGGGGGACAAAATGAGCAGTTCTTC.

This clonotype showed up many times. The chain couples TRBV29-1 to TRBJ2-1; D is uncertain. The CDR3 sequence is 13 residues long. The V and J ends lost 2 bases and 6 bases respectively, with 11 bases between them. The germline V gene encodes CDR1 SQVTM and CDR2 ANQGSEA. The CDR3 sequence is CSVENQSGNEQFF. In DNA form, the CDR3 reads TGCAGCGTTGAAAACCAGTCGGGCAATGAGCAGTTCTTC.

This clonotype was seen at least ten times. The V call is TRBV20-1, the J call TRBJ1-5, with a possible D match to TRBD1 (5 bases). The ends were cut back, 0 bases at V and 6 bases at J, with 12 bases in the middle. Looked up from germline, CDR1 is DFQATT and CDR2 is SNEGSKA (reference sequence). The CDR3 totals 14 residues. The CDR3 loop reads CSARDTGVGQPQHF. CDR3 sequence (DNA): TGCAGTGCTAGAGATACGGGGGTCGGTCAGCCCCAGCATTTT.

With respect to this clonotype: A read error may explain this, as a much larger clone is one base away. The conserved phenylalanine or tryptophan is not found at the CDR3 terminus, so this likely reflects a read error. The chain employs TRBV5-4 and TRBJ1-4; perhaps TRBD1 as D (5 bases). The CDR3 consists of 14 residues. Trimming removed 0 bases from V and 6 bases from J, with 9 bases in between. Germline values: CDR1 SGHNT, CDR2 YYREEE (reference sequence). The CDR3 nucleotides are TGTGCCAGCAGCTTGGCGCGGGGCGATGAAAAACTGTTTTCT. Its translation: CASSLARGDEKLFS.

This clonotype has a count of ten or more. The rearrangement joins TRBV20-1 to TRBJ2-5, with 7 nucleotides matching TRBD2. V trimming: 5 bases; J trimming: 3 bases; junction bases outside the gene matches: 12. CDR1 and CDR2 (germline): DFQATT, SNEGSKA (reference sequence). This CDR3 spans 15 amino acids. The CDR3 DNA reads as TGCAGTGCTCGAAACCGGGGGGAGCCAAAAGAGACCCAGTACTTC. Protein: CSARNRGEPKETQYF.